Listed below are T cell receptor beta chains from one sample, sequenced in a study of CD8 T cells in Susac syndrome. One entry per CDR3 protein results from TCRdb running MiXCR on the immunoSEQ multiplex PCR reads. The repertoire holds approximately 140,000 distinct CDR3 sequences, with over 75% as singletons. The specimen was CD8+ T cells from PBMCs. Receptor source: a human donor with multiple sclerosis. The CDR3 runs from the conserved cysteine through the conserved F or W. The D gene is left open where the match is weak. Size is omitted from some rows. Given values are once, few, many or a class for expanded clones.

.	TRBV6-5	.	TRBJ1-4	TGTGCCAGCAGTTACGCCCCGTTGGAGGGGGGAAATGAAAAACTGTTTTTT	CASSYAPLEGGNEKLFF
few	TRBV7-2	TRBD2	TRBJ2-5	TGTGCCAGCAGCTTAGCTAGCGGGAGCGTCCAAGAGACCCAGTACTTC	CASSLASGSVQETQYF
.	TRBV13	.	TRBJ1-2	TGTGCCAGCAGCTCTACTTACAGCTACAGCCCGCAGGGCTACACCTTC	CASSSTYSYSPQGYTF
.	TRBV12-3/TRBV12-4	.	TRBJ2-5	TGTGCCAGCAGCGTGGACAGCCACCAAGAGACCCAGTACTTC	CASSVDSHQETQYF
.	TRBV6-5	.	TRBJ1-3	TGTGCCAGCGCTCCCATACGGCTCTCTGGAAACACCATATATTTT	CASAPIRLSGNTIYF
.	TRBV5-4	.	TRBJ1-1	TGTGCCAGCAGCTTGTTTGTGAACACTGAAGCTTTCTTT	CASSLFVNTEAFF
few	TRBV27	.	TRBJ2-2	TGTGCCAGCAGTTTTGGACCCACCGGGGAGCTGTTTTTT	CASSFGPTGELFF
few	TRBV4-3	.	TRBJ2-3	TGCGCCAGCAGCCAAGATTGGGCAGATACGCAGTATTTT	CASSQDWADTQYF
few	TRBV6-5	.	TRBJ1-1	TGTGCCAGCAGTTACTCCCCGGGGGGGAGAACTGAAGCTTTCTTT	CASSYSPGGRTEAFF
.	TRBV28	.	TRBJ1-1	TGTGCCAGCAGTTTAGGGGTACAGGGAGGCCAGAACACTGAAGCTTTCTTT	CASSLGVQGGQNTEAFF
.	TRBV24-1	TRBD1	TRBJ1-4	TGTGCCACCAGTGATTTACAGGGGCAAAAACTGTTTTTT	CATSDLQGQKLFF
.	TRBV11-2	TRBD1	TRBJ2-7	TGTGCCAGCAGCTCAGCAGGGGGCGAGCAGTACTTC	CASSSAGGEQYF
.	TRBV18	.	TRBJ2-1	TGTGCCAGCTCACCAATGGGAGGCCGAGACCTATACAATGAGCAGTTCTTC	CASSPMGGRDLYNEQFF
.	TRBV13	.	TRBJ2-4	TGTGCCAGCAGCGCAGAGTCTCTAGCCAAAAACATTCAGTACTTC	CASSAESLAKNIQYF
few	TRBV5-1	.	TRBJ2-1	TGCGCCAGCAGCTTTCTGGGGAATGAGCAGTTCTTC	CASSFLGNEQFF
few	TRBV2	TRBD1	TRBJ1-6	TGTGCCAGCAGTGACGACGGACAGGGGAAAAATTCACCCCTCCACTTT	CASSDDGQGKNSPLHF
.	TRBV29-1	.	TRBJ1-2	TGCAGCGTTGAAGATCTGGGTGGCTACACCTTC	CSVEDLGGYTF
.	TRBV13	.	TRBJ1-1	TGTACCAGCAGCTTCCCCTCTGCATTCCAGGGGGCTTTCTTT	CTSSFPSAFQGAFF
few	TRBV4-2	.	TRBJ2-5	TGTGCCAGCAGCCAAGAGGATAGCGCGACCGGGACCCAGTACTTC	CASSQEDSATGTQYF
.	TRBV3-1	TRBD2	TRBJ2-1	TGTGCCAGCAGCCAAGGGCTAGCGGGGGCTGGTGAGCAGTTCTTC	CASSQGLAGAGEQFF
.	TRBV12-3/TRBV12-4	.	TRBJ2-1	TGTGCCAGCAGCTTTGGGGGAAGCAGTGAGCAGTTCTTC	CASSFGGSSEQFF
.	TRBV12-3/TRBV12-4	.	TRBJ1-1	TGTGCCAGCAGTTTGGACAGAATTGAAGCTTTCTTT	CASSLDRIEAFF
.	TRBV7-3	.	TRBJ2-1	TGTGCCAGCAGCTTAACGCAGGGACCATACAATGAGCAGTTCTTC	CASSLTQGPYNEQFF
.	TRBV5-8	.	TRBJ1-1	TGTGCCAGCAGCTTGAGTCGGCGTTCTAACACTGAAGCTTTCTTT	CASSLSRRSNTEAFF
.	TRBV6-2/TRBV6-3	.	TRBJ1-2	TGTGCCAGCAGTTACAGGAAGAGCGGTGGCTACACCTTC	CASSYRKSGGYTF
.	TRBV10-2	.	TRBJ2-5	TGCGCCAGCAGTGTTGGGTACCAAGAGACCCAGTACTTC	CASSVGYQETQYF
.	TRBV13	TRBD1	TRBJ1-3	TGTGCCAGCAAGGGGGCGCCTTGGGGAAACACCATATATTTT	CASKGAPWGNTIYF
.	TRBV5-1	TRBD1	TRBJ1-1	TGCGCCAGCAGCTTGGGACAGGGTATAAACTCTGAAGCTTTCTTT	CASSLGQGINSEAFF
.	TRBV19	.	TRBJ2-7	TGTGCCAGTGGTATCGGAAGGGGCTACGAGCAGTACTTC	CASGIGRGYEQYF
few	TRBV2	.	TRBJ1-6	TGTGCCAGCAGTTTGAGTCGACAGGAGAGCTCCTATAATTCACCCCTCCACTTT	CASSLSRQESSYNSPLHF
.	TRBV9	TRBD1	TRBJ2-1	TGTGCCAGCAGCGGGAAAGGGGGCAGGCACAATGAGCAGTTCTTC	CASSGKGGRHNEQFF
few	TRBV6-5	TRBD1	TRBJ2-5	TGTGCCAGCAGTTCCCGGTTCGACAGGGGACAAGAGACCCAGTACTTC	CASSSRFDRGQETQYF
.	TRBV6-6	.	TRBJ2-5	TGTGCCAGCAGTTACATTACCGAGGAGACCCAGTACTTC	CASSYITEETQYF
once	TRBV27	TRBD1	TRBJ1-2	TGTGCCAGCAGCCTAGAGCGGGGGACAGGGAATGGCTACACCTTC	CASSLERGTGNGYTF
.	TRBV7-9	TRBD1	TRBJ1-2	TGTGCCAGCAGCGACCGGGACAGTTTTTATGGCTACACCTTC	CASSDRDSFYGYTF
.	TRBV28	.	TRBJ2-7	TGTGCCAGCAGTTTGGGGCAGTGGCACGAGCAGTACTTC	CASSLGQWHEQYF
few	TRBV7-9	.	TRBJ2-7	TGTGCCAGCAGCTTAGGGGCTGAGCAGTACTTC	CASSLGAEQYF
few	TRBV4-1	TRBD2	TRBJ2-1	TGCGCCAGCAGCCAAGAGTACGGGGGGGCGTACAATGAGCAGTTCTTC	CASSQEYGGAYNEQFF
few	TRBV7-9	.	TRBJ1-2	TGTGCCAGCAGCGTGGGGGAGTATGGCTACACCTTC	CASSVGEYGYTF
.	TRBV30	.	TRBJ2-7	TGTGCCTGGAGTGTGTCGGGGGCTTCCTACGAGCAGTACTTC	CAWSVSGASYEQYF
.	TRBV27	TRBD1	TRBJ2-7	TGTGCCAGCAGTTTACGGGGACAGGGAAGCGAGCAGTACTTC	CASSLRGQGSEQYF
.	TRBV6-5	.	TRBJ1-2	TGTGCCGCCTCTCTAGGCATTAACTATGGCTACACCTTC	CAASLGINYGYTF
.	TRBV27	.	TRBJ2-1	TGTGCCAGCAGTTTTTCTCGTGGGGAGGAGGATGAGCAGTTCTTC	CASSFSRGEEDEQFF
.	TRBV7-8	.	TRBJ1-1	TGTGCCAGCACCCTGTCGGGGGCGCGGAGCTCTGAAGCTTTCTTT	CASTLSGARSSEAFF
.	TRBV11-2	TRBD1	TRBJ2-1	TGTGCCAGCAGCCAGACAGGGGGGTTTTTGAATGAGCAGTTCTTC	CASSQTGGFLNEQFF
.	TRBV10-3	TRBD2	TRBJ2-5	TGTGCCATCAGTGAGTCCGGGGCACTAGCGGGAGCAGAGACCCAGTACTTC	CAISESGALAGAETQYF
.	TRBV3-1	TRBD2	TRBJ2-7	TGTGCCAGCAGCGTTAGTGGGACTAGCATTACGGACGAGCAGTACTTC	CASSVSGTSITDEQYF
.	TRBV7-9	TRBD1	TRBJ2-5	TGTGCCAGCAGCTTATCCTCCGGGACAGGGGAGGAGACCCAGTACTTC	CASSLSSGTGEETQYF
.	TRBV6-5	TRBD2	TRBJ2-1	TGTGCCAGCAGTTACGCGGCGGGGGGCTACAATGAGCAGTTCTTC	CASSYAAGGYNEQFF
.	TRBV19	TRBD1	TRBJ1-6	TGTGCCAGTAGTATGACAGGGATGAAATCACCCCTCCACTTT	CASSMTGMKSPLHF
once	TRBV19	.	TRBJ1-5	TGTGCCAGTGGGGGTGGCAATCAGCCCCAGCATTTT	CASGGGNQPQHF
few	TRBV7-2	.	TRBJ2-1	TGTGCCAGCAGCTACTTGCGGCAGGGTAGGACCTACAATGAGCAGTTCTTC	CASSYLRQGRTYNEQFF
.	TRBV5-8	.	TRBJ2-7	TGTGCCAGCAGCTTGACAGGCGTCGCCTACGAGCAGTACTTC	CASSLTGVAYEQYF
.	TRBV3-1	.	TRBJ2-3	TGTGCCAGCAGCCAAGACAGGGCAACAGATACGCAGTATTTT	CASSQDRATDTQYF
few	TRBV11-3	.	TRBJ2-5	TGTGCCAGCAGCTCCCGAGGGACGCTTGGTGAGACCCAGTACTTC	CASSSRGTLGETQYF
few	TRBV6-6	.	TRBJ1-2	TGTGCCAGCAGTTACGGGGGGAAGGGCGGCTACACCTTC	CASSYGGKGGYTF
.	TRBV15	.	TRBJ2-2	TGTGCCACCAGCAGCACACGCCCCGGGGAGCTGTTTTTT	CATSSTRPGELFF
.	TRBV7-9	TRBD1	TRBJ1-2	TGTGCCAGCAGCTTAACGGGACAGCCCGTCAGGGGCTACATCTTC	CASSLTGQPVRGYIF